The TCR beta chain described here comes from a study of Ad26.COV2.S vaccination and SARS-CoV-2 variants. Whole-study findings and limits: Those who received the vaccine showed greater spike-specific TCR breadth than those given placebo. Reported post-vaccination CD8+ and CD4+ T cell responses to spike showed substantial breadth.

Produced via immunoSEQ multiplex PCR; TCRdb's table is partial and in-frame only. The sample lists around 450,000 clones, about 91% occurring once. A note on this clone: Its cognate antigen is unknown.

Germline CDR1 reads MNHNS; CDR2 reads SASEGT. Trimming took 2 bases from V and 5 from J, leaving 12 bases between them. The CDR3 loop spans 14 amino acids. Noted treatment: 19 received Ad26.COV2.S at low or high dose, single or two shots; 5 received placebo; per-sample allocation not given. After the first vaccine or placebo injection, samples were drawn on day 63. The TCR was taken from a person between 18 and 60 years old who received the Ad26.COV2.S COVID-19 vaccine or a placebo. Sample: peripheral blood, taken in a trial of Ad26.COV2.S vaccine versus placebo. This chain connects TRBV6-1 to TRBJ1-2, with D perhaps TRBD1 (6 bases). CDR3 region: CASSEMHRAYGYTF. The CDR3 DNA is TGTGCCAGCAGTGAAATGCACAGGGCTTATGGCTACACCTTC.